The 20 T cell receptor beta chains presented below share a single source sample, sequenced in a study of shared clonotypes between healthy human individuals. The data were produced by immunoSEQ multiplex PCR, yet TCRdb's version contains in-frame clones alone and is incomplete. This table has about 2 million clones, just under 95% appearing once. Naive CD8 cells lacked CD45RO, underwent positive selection for CCR7 and left out terminally differentiated effector memory CD45RA+ cells. Sequencing was performed on naive CD8+ T cells sorted from blood. These receptors all stem from a man between 18 and 29 years old in good health.

This clone was found once. V usage is TRBV5-4 and J usage is TRBJ1-1; TRBD1 aligns across 7 bases. Trimming removed 4 bases from V and 1 base from J; junction bases left unmatched: 7. This CDR3 is built from 15 residues. Germline assignment: CDR1 SGHNT and CDR2 YYREEE (reference sequence). This chain's CDR3 is CASSPYRGGNTEAFF. CDR3 nucleotide sequence: TGTGCCAGCAGCCCCTACAGGGGAGGGAACACTGAAGCTTTCTTT. Complete variable domain (other parts from reference TRBV5-4 and TRBJ1-1): ETGVTQSPTHLIKTRGQQVTLRCSSQSGHNTVSWYQQALGQGPQFIFQYYREEENGRGNFPPRFSGLQFPNYSSELNVNALELDDSALYLCASSPYRGGNTEAFFGQGTRLTVV.

V gene TRBV4-2 combines with J gene TRBJ2-5, with 8 bases aligning to TRBD2. Trimming took 0 bases from V and 5 from J; bases not matched to a gene: 8. The CDR3 extends over 16 amino acids. Germline V gene lookup returns CDR1 LGHNA and CDR2 YNFKEQ. This CDR3 is CASSQEEAGVGETQYF. The DNA of the CDR3 is TGTGCCAGCAGCCAAGAGGAAGCGGGGGTTGGGGAGACCCAGTACTTC.

V and J are TRBV9 and TRBJ2-5; 8 nucleotides agree with TRBD1. The V gene's germline CDR1 is SGDLS and CDR2 YYNGEE. Trimming cost V 0 bases and J 4 bases; bases outside gene matches: 8. There are 16 residues in the CDR3. The CDR3 spells CASSVEDRGRPETQYF. The CDR3 DNA is TGTGCCAGCAGCGTAGAAGACAGGGGCCGACCAGAGACCCAGTACTTC.

The CDR3 region is CAREDRGTDGYTF. In DNA form, the CDR3 reads TGTGCCAGGGAGGACAGGGGTACCGATGGCTACACCTTC. This chain connects TRBV2 to TRBJ1-2; 9 positions match TRBD1. Germline-derived CDR1 and CDR2 are SNHLY and FYNNEI. The CDR3 runs to 13 residues. Trimming at V came to 9 bases and at J to 6 bases, leaving 8 bases not matched to a gene.

In DNA form, the CDR3 reads TGTGCCAGCAGCTTAGACCCCCGAGGACAGGGCTCCAATCAGCCCCAGCATTTT. It yields the protein CASSLDPRGQGSNQPQHF. The genes are TRBV7-8 and TRBJ1-5; 8 bases match TRBD1. Germline V lookup: CDR1 SGHVS, CDR2 FQNEAQ. V dropped 1 base and J dropped 3; count of bases not matched to a gene: 11. This CDR3 comprises 18 residues.

The chain uses TRBV5-4 and TRBJ2-5, with TRBD2 identical over 10 bases. The V and J ends lost 1 base and 7 bases, in that order; junction bases with no gene match: 22. Per germline, CDR1 SGHNT and CDR2 YYREEE (reference sequence). CDR3 length: 20 amino acids. The CDR3: CASSLSAFGSSGGPPGTQYF. CDR3 nucleotide sequence: TGTGCCAGCAGCTTGAGTGCTTTTGGGTCTAGCGGGGGACCTCCTGGGACCCAGTACTTC. Complete variable domain (other parts from reference TRBV5-4 and TRBJ2-5): ETGVTQSPTHLIKTRGQQVTLRCSSQSGHNTVSWYQQALGQGPQFIFQYYREEENGRGNFPPRFSGLQFPNYSSELNVNALELDDSALYLCASSLSAFGSSGGPPGTQYFGPGTRLLVL.

The rearrangement joins TRBV6-5 to TRBJ2-1; maybe TRBD2 (6 bases). The ends were cut back, 5 bases at V and 10 bases at J, with 15 bases in the middle. Germline V lookup: CDR1 MNHEY, CDR2 SVGAGI. The length of the CDR3 is 13 residues. The CDR3 region has the DNA TGTGCCAGCAGTGCGGCGGGGATTCGGGAGCAGTTCTTC. Its protein product is CASSAAGIREQFF.

The chain couples TRBV4-1 to TRBJ2-7; the match to TRBD1 covers 9 bases. Germline CDR1 is MGHRA and CDR2 is YSYEKL. V lost 0 bases and J lost 2; bases outside the gene matches: 5. This CDR3 contains 16 residues. CDR3 DNA sequence: TGCGCCAGCAGCCAAGAGAGCGACAGGGGGGCCTACGAGCAGTACTTC. It encodes CASSQESDRGAYEQYF.

The sample holds one count of this clone. Here the CDR3 reads CARKPGQGANYGYTF. The CDR3 DNA reads as TGTGCCCGAAAACCGGGACAGGGGGCAAACTATGGCTACACCTTC. V usage is TRBV2 and J usage is TRBJ1-2; the match to TRBD1 covers 12 bases. The V segment lost 11 bases and the J segment 2 bases; nucleotides outside the gene matches: 9. This CDR3 comprises 15 residues. CDR1 and CDR2 from the germline V gene are SNHLY and FYNNEI.

The rearrangement joins TRBV23-1 to TRBJ2-7; TRBD1 matches at 8 bases. TRBV23-1 qualifies as an ORF whose function is uncertain. V lost 0 bases to trimming and J lost 0 bases; unmatched junction nucleotides: 10. The CDR3 has 18 residues. CDR3 bases: TGCGCCAGCAGTCAATCTCTAATCGGACAGGGCCACTCCTACGAGCAGTACTTC. Amino acids: CASSQSLIGQGHSYEQYF.

The V gene is TRBV7-2, the J gene TRBJ2-7; D tentatively reads TRBD1 or TRBD2 (5 bases each). Germline CDR1 is SGHTA and CDR2 is FQGNSA. The CDR3 is 14 residues long. V lost 5 bases to trimming and J lost 1 base, with 12 bases between them. The DNA of the CDR3 is TGTGCCAGCAGCGCGAGAGGGGCTTCCTACGAGCAGTACTTC. Encoded protein: CASSARGASYEQYF.

V gene TRBV27 combines with J gene TRBJ1-1, with a possible D match to TRBD1 (5 bases). The CDR3 consists of 11 residues. Per the germline V gene, CDR1 is MNHEY and CDR2 is SMNVEV (reference sequence). V was trimmed by 10 bases and J by 5 bases, leaving 11 bases between them. CDR3 DNA: TGTGCCACATACTGGGGGACTGAAGCTTTCTTT. Translating gives CATYWGTEAFF.

V is TRBV4-1 and J is TRBJ2-3, with D uncertain. The V end was cut by 1 base, the J end by 4 bases, with 12 bases between. This CDR3 is 15 amino acids long. Germline values: CDR1 MGHRA, CDR2 YSYEKL. In DNA form, the CDR3 reads TGCGCCAGCAGCCAAGGCGTCGGGTTGGCAGATACGCAGTATTTT. Amino acids: CASSQGVGLADTQYF.

The chain employs TRBV14 and TRBJ2-2, with a tentative D call TRBD1 (6 bases). The CDR3 covers 17 residues. CDR1 is SGHDN, CDR2 FVKESK, per germline. The V and J ends lost 2 bases and 0 bases respectively, with 13 bases between them. This CDR3 reads CASSQWGHLANTGELFF. DNA for the CDR3: TGTGCCAGCAGCCAATGGGGACACCTTGCGAACACCGGGGAGCTGTTTTTT. Variable domain in full (rest from reference TRBV14 and TRBJ2-2): EAGVTQFPSHSVIEKGQTVTLRCDPISGHDNLYWYRRVMGKEIKFLLHFVKESKQDESGMPNNRFLAERTGGTYSTLKVQPAELEDSGVYFCASSQWGHLANTGELFFGEGSRLTVL.

The CDR3 loop is CASSLGGILYNEQFF. The CDR3 region has the DNA TGTGCCAGCAGCTTGGGGGGCATCCTCTACAATGAGCAGTTCTTC. The rearrangement links TRBV13 to TRBJ2-1; either TRBD1 or TRBD2 may supply D (6 bases each). V gave up 3 bases and J gave up 3 bases, with 12 bases separating them. Germline V gene data show CDR1 as PRHDT and CDR2 as FYEKMQ (reference sequence). This CDR3 has 15 residues.

The V and J genes are TRBV11-2 and TRBJ2-3; 8 nucleotides align to TRBD1. The CDR3 runs 16 residues. The trim removed 4 bases at V and 2 bases at J, leaving 8 bases unmatched. Germline V gives CDR1 SGHAT, CDR2 FQNNGV. This CDR3 reads CASSSRGQEFTDTQYF. Written as DNA, the CDR3 is TGTGCCAGCAGCTCCCGGGGACAGGAGTTCACAGATACGCAGTATTTT. The whole variable domain, remainder taken from reference TRBV11-2 and TRBJ2-3, is EAGVAQSPRYKIIEKRQSVAFWCNPISGHATLYWYQQILGQGPKLLIQFQNNGVVDDSQLPKDRFSAERLKGVDSTLKIQPAKLEDSAVYLCASSSRGQEFTDTQYFGPGTRLTVL.

The rearrangement joins TRBV5-6 to TRBJ1-2; D is unresolved. Trimming took 5 bases from V and 4 from J, leaving 9 bases between them. This CDR3 has 12 amino acids. Germline loops: CDR1 SGHDT, CDR2 YYEEEE. CDR3 loop: CASSRKTYGYTF. The CDR3 coding sequence is TGTGCCAGCAGTCGAAAGACCTATGGCTACACCTTC.

The genes are TRBV7-6 and TRBJ2-7; possibly TRBD1 or TRBD2 for D (5 bases each). V was pared by 2 bases and J by 5 bases, with 13 bases between. The CDR3 runs to 14 residues. Per germline, CDR1 SGHVS and CDR2 FNYEAQ. CDR3 bases: TGTGCCAGCAGCTTATACGGGGCAGGGAACGAGCAGTACTTC. Residues: CASSLYGAGNEQYF. Full variable domain (outside the CDR3, taken from reference TRBV7-6 and TRBJ2-7): GAGVSQSPRYKVTKRGQDVALRCDPISGHVSLYWYRQALGQGPEFLTYFNYEAQQDKSGLPNDRFSAERPEGSISTLTIQRTEQRDSAMYRCASSLYGAGNEQYFGPGTRLTVT.

The chain recombines TRBV4-3 with TRBJ2-1; TRBD2 matches 13 bases. Germline V lookup: CDR1 LGHNA, CDR2 YSLEER. V trimming: 0 bases; J trimming: 8 bases; junction bases outside the gene matches: 4. This CDR3 has 16 residues. CDR3 sequence (DNA): TGCGCCAGCAGCCAAGACCCTGGACTAGCGGGAGATGAGCAGTTCTTC. It yields the protein CASSQDPGLAGDEQFF.

This chain connects TRBV5-4 to TRBJ2-2, with 12 bases matching TRBD2. Germline CDR1 reads SGHNT; CDR2 reads YYREEE (reference sequence). V trimming: 4 bases; J trimming: 4 bases; junction bases outside the gene matches: 8. This CDR3 spans 17 amino acids. The CDR3 loop reads CASSPRTSGIGTGELFF. CDR3 nucleotides: TGTGCCAGCAGCCCGAGGACTAGCGGGATCGGCACCGGGGAGCTGTTTTTT.